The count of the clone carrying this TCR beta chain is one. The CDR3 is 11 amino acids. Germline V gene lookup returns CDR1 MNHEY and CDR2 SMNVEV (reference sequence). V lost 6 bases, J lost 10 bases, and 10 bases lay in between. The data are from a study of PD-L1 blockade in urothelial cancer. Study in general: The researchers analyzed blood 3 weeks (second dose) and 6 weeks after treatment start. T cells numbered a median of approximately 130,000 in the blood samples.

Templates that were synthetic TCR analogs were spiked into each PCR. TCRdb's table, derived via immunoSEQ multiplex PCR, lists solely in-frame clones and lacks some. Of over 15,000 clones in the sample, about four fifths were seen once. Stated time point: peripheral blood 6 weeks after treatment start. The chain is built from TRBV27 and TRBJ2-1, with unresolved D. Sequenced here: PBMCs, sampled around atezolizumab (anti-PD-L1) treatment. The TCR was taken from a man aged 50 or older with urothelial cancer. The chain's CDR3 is CASRLAREQFF. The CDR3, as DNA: TGTGCCAGCAGGCTGGCCAGGGAGCAGTTCTTC.